Only a few counts were recorded for the clone carrying this T cell receptor beta chain. The data were taken from a study of identical twins. The V and J ends lost 3 bases and 5 bases respectively, with 16 bases between them. Germline CDR1 MNHNS, CDR2 SASEGT. This CDR3 contains 15 residues. TCRdb re-analysed the 5' RACE reads in MiXCR, keeping a single row per CDR3 protein. The table shows 450,000 or so distinct CDR3 sequences, with 24% occurring only once. The sample was also reused in another study, on T cells expressing NK-cell markers.

Sequenced: CD4+ T cells sorted from blood. The gene calls are TRBV6-1 and TRBJ1-1; D is ambiguous. The TCR comes from a young woman in good health. The DNA for the CDR3 is TGTGCCAGCAGTGACGGCCCCCGAGGGTGGACTGAAGCTTTCTTT. Its protein product is CASSDGPRGWTEAFF.